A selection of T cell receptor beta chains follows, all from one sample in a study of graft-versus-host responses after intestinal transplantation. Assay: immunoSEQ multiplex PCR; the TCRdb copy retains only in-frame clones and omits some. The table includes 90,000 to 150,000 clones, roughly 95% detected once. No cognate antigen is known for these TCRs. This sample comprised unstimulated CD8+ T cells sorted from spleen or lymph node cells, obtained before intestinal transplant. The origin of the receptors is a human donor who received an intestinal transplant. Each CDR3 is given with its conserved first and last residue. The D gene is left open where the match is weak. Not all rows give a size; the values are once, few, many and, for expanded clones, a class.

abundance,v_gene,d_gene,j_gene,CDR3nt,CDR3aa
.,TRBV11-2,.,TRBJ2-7,TGTGCCAGCAGATCCCGGACTGAACTTTCACCAGCCTACGAGCAGTACTTC,CASRSRTELSPAYEQYF
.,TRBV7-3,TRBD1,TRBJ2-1,TGTGCCAGCAGCTTAAGTCTGGACAGGGGATACAATGAGCAGTTCTTC,CASSLSLDRGYNEQFF
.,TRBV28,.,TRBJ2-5,TGTGCCAGCAGTTCACGGGACCTAGGCCAAGAGACCCAGTACTTC,CASSSRDLGQETQYF
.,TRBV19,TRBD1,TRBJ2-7,TGTGCCAGTGGCATCCCGGGACAGTCCTACGAGCAGTACTTC,CASGIPGQSYEQYF
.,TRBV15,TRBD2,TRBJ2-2,TGTGCCACCAGCAGAGAATCCGGGAGGGGAGGCACCGGGGAGCTGTTTTTT,CATSRESGRGGTGELFF
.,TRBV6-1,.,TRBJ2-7,TGTGCCAGCCGGGACGCGCCGGGCTACGAGCAGTACTTC,CASRDAPGYEQYF
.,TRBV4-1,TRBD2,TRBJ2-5,TGCGCCAGCAGCCAAGTTGGTGGGAGGGCCGGGGAGACCCAGTACTTC,CASSQVGGRAGETQYF
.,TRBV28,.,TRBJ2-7,TGTGCCAGCCAATTTGGGGAAGGGTACGAGCAGTACTTC,CASQFGEGYEQYF
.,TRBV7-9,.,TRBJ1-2,TGTGCCAGCAGCTTAGAGATAGGGCGACGGTCTAACTATGGCTACACCTTC,CASSLEIGRRSNYGYTF
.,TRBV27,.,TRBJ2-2,TGTGCCAGCAGTTTAGGGGACGGGGAGCTGTTTTTT,CASSLGDGELFF
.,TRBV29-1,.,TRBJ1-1,TGCAGCGCTCATACAGGGAACACTGAAGCTTTCTTT,CSAHTGNTEAFF
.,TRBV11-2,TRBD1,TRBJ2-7,TGTGCCAGCAGCTTGGGGACAGCCTCCTACGAGCAGTACTTC,CASSLGTASYEQYF
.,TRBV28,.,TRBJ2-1,TGTGCCAGCAGCTACCCTCGGGGGTTTGGGTACAATGAGCAGTTCTTC,CASSYPRGFGYNEQFF
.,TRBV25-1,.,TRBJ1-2,TGTGCCAGCAGTCGGGACAATAACTATGGCTACACCTTC,CASSRDNNYGYTF
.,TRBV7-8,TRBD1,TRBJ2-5,TGTGCCAGCAGCTCCGAGTCGAGGGGGCCTAAGTACTTC,CASSSESRGPKYF
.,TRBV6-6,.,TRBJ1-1,TGTGCCAGCAGGCAGGGATGGAACACTGAAGCTTTCTTT,CASRQGWNTEAFF
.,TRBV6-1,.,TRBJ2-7,TGTGCCAGCAGTGAGCTAAGGGGCCACGAGCAGTACTTC,CASSELRGHEQYF
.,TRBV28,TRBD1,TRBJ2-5,TGTGCCAGCAGTTTATCGACAGGGCCTCGGGAGACCCAGTACTTC,CASSLSTGPRETQYF
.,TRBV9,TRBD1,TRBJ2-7,TGTGCCAGCAGCGCCTCGGGACAGGGCGAGCAGTACTTC,CASSASGQGEQYF
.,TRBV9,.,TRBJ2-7,TGTGCCAGCAGCGAAGGTAGGGGGGCAGAGGGAGGCTACGAGCAGTACTTC,CASSEGRGAEGGYEQYF
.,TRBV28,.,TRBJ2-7,TGTGCCAGCAGTTGGCCGGGACTCAGCTCCTACGAGCAGTACTTC,CASSWPGLSSYEQYF
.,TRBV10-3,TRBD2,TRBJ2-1,TGTGCCATCTCCCCTAGCGGTAGCCTGAGCTCCTACAATGAGCAGTTCTTC,CAISPSGSLSSYNEQFF
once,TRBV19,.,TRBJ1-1,TGTGCCAGTAGGGAAGATTCGGGACGGCTCACTGAAGCTTTCTTT,CASREDSGRLTEAFF
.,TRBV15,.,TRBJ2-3,TGTGCCACCAGCAGGGAACAGGGATACACAGATACGCAGTATTTT,CATSREQGYTDTQYF
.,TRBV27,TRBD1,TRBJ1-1,TGTGCCAGCAGTTTCCGACCAGGGGGCGCGGGTCTATGGTCCACTGAAGCTTTCTTT,CASSFRPGGAGLWSTEAFF
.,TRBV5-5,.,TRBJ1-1,TGTGCCAGCAGCTTGCTCGCCGCGAACACTGAAGCTTTCTTT,CASSLLAANTEAFF
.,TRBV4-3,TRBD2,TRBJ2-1,TGCGCCAGCAGCCCCGGGACTAGCCTTAATGAGCAGTTCTTC,CASSPGTSLNEQFF
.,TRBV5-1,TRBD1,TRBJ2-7,TGCGCCAGCAGCTTGGTGGACAGGCTCTCCTACGAGCAGTACTTC,CASSLVDRLSYEQYF
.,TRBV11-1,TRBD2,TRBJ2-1,TGTGCCAGCAGCTCAGAGTCGGGGGGGGTTTACAATGAGCAGTTCTTC,CASSSESGGVYNEQFF
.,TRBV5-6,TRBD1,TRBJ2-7,TGTGCCAGCAGCAAGGGGGCTTCCTACGAGCAGTACTTC,CASSKGASYEQYF
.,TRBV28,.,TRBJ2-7,TGTACCAGCAGTTTTGGGCCAGGGTCCAACTCCTACGAGCAGTACTTC,CTSSFGPGSNSYEQYF
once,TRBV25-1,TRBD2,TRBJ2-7,TGTGCCAGCAGTGGACTAGCGGGATTATCCCTGTACGAGCAGTACTTC,CASSGLAGLSLYEQYF
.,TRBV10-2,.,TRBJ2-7,TGCGCCAGCAGCATGGGACAAGGAATTGACTACGAGCAGTACTTC,CASSMGQGIDYEQYF
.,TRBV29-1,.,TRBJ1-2,TGCAGCGTTGAGTTTGTACAAGAATCGCGGATTGGCTACACCTTC,CSVEFVQESRIGYTF
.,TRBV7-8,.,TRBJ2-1,TGTGCCAGCAGCTCTCTTTACAATGAGCAGTTCTTC,CASSSLYNEQFF
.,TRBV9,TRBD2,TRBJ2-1,TGTGCCAGCAGCGTACGGACTAGTGGGGAGTGGGAGCAGTTCTTC,CASSVRTSGEWEQFF
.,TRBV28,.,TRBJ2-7,TGTGCCAGCAGTTTTAGCTCAGCTTCCTACGAGCAGTACTTC,CASSFSSASYEQYF
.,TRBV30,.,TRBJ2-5,TGTGCCTGGAGTATCAATCGAGAGACCCAGTACTTC,CAWSINRETQYF
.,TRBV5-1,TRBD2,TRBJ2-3,TGCGCCAGCAGCTTTAGAGCGGGAGGAACCTTTAATACAGATACGCAGTATTTT,CASSFRAGGTFNTDTQYF
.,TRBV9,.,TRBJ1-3,TGTGCCAGCAGCGCCGACGGGCTCTCTGGAAACACCATATATTTT,CASSADGLSGNTIYF
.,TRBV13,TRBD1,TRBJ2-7,TGTGCCAGCAGCTCACCGGACAGGGGCCCCTACGAGCAGTACTTC,CASSSPDRGPYEQYF
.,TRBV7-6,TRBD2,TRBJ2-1,TGTGCCAGCAGTAGTAATAGCGGGAGCTCCTACAATGAGCAGTTCTTC,CASSSNSGSSYNEQFF
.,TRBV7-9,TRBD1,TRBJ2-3,TGTGCCAGCAGCTTCCGGGACAGGGACACAGATACGCAGTATTTT,CASSFRDRDTDTQYF
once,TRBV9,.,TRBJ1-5,TGTGCCAGCGGGGGAAGTAATAGCAATCAGCCCCAGCATTTT,CASGGSNSNQPQHF
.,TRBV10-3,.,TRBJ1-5,TGTGCCATCAGTGAAAGGGGAGTAGGGTCCGGTCAGCCCCAGCATTTT,CAISERGVGSGQPQHF
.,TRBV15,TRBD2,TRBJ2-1,TGTGCCACCAGCAGAAACTTAGCGGGAGGGGGGATCTACAATGAGCAGTTCTTC,CATSRNLAGGGIYNEQFF
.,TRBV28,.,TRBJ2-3,TGTGCCAGCAGTCTGAGCACAGATACGCAGTATTTT,CASSLSTDTQYF
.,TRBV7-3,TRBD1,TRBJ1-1,TGTGCCAGCAGCTTGGCAACAGGGGAGGGGTTTAACACTGAAGCTTTCTTT,CASSLATGEGFNTEAFF
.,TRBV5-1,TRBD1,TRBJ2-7,TGCGCCAGCAACCATAACAGGGGGACGACCTACGAGCAGTACTTC,CASNHNRGTTYEQYF
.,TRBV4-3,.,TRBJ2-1,TGCGCCAGCAGCCAAGGGCGGGCTGAGCAGTTCTTC,CASSQGRAEQFF
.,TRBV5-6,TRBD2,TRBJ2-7,TGTGCCAGCAGCTTGGGACTAGCGGGCGAGCAGTACTTC,CASSLGLAGEQYF
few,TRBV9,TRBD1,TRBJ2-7,TGTGCCAGCAGCGGGGGACAGGGAGGGGACTCCTACGAGCAGTACTTC,CASSGGQGGDSYEQYF
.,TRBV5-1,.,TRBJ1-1,TGCGCCAGCAGGCATAGAGGAGACACTGAAGCTTTCTTT,CASRHRGDTEAFF
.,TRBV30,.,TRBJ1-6,TGTGCCTGGAGTGTGGGGTCCAATTCACCCCTCCACTTT,CAWSVGSNSPLHF
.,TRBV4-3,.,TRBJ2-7,TGCGCCAGCAGCCAAGACAGGAAACCCTACGAGCAGTACTTC,CASSQDRKPYEQYF